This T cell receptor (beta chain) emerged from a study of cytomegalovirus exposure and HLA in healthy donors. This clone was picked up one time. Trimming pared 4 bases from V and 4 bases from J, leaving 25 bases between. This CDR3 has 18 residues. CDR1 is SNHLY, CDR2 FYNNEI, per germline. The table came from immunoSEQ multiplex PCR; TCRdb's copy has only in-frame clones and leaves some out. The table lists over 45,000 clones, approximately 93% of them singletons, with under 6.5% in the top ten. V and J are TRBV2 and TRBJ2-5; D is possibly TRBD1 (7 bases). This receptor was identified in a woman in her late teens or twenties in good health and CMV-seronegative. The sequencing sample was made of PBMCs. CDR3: CASSGRGGFYPGGETQYF. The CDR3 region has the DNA TGTGCCAGCAGTGGGAGAGGGGGCTTTTACCCCGGGGGAGAGACCCAGTACTTC. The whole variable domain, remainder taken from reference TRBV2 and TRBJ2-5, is EPEVTQTPSHQVTQMGQEVILRCVPISNHLYFYWYRQILGQKVEFLVSFYNNEISEKSEIFDDQFSVERPDGSNFTLKIRSTKLEDSAMYFCASSGRGGFYPGGETQYFGPGTRLLVL.